The clone carrying this TCR beta chain was seen repeatedly, ten times or more. The antigen is unknown. The read stops 3 residues short of the end of the CDR3; the missing end is completed from the germline J gene. CDR3 length: 15 residues. Germline CDR1 LNHDA, CDR2 SQIVND (reference sequence). Trimming took 5 bases from V and 3 from J, leaving 17 bases between them. Generated by immunoSEQ multiplex PCR, the TCRdb table keeps only in-frame clones and is missing some. The sample has 30,000 to 40,000 clones, none seen only once. Most patients and controls had Caucasian heritage. These data are taken from a study of T cell clonality in common variable immunodeficiency. Study conclusions and caveats: In common variable immunodeficiency, TCR beta chains reportedly carried fewer deletions and N-nucleotide insertions. CVID subjects had higher TCRbeta clonality than healthy controls, most marked in about a third. Patient heterogeneity in the CVID cohort limited correlations between repertoire features and clinical complications.

The TCR sequence derives from a person aged 18 to 75 in good health. The chain is built from TRBV19 and TRBJ2-7, with a tentative D call TRBD1 (6 bases). The sample taken for sequencing was peripheral blood mononuclear cells. The DNA read from the CDR3 is TGTGCCAGTAGTTCCGGACAGCCTGAGATCTACGAG. It yields the protein CASSSGQPEIYE. The whole CDR3 sequence is CASSSGQPEIYEQYF.